The 17 T cell receptor beta chains below were found in one sample sequenced in a study of CD8 T cells in Susac syndrome. With random hexamers, reverse transcription was performed on roughly 0.5 to 1 ug of RNA. Each CDR3 protein gets one entry after TCRdb re-called the immunoSEQ multiplex PCR reads with MiXCR. The data show 95,000 to 150,000 distinct CDR3 sequences, over 90% seen once. What was sequenced was CD8+ T cells from PBMCs. Every receptor here comes from a human donor with Susac syndrome.

The chain employs TRBV29-1 and TRBJ1-4; D uncertain. V was pared by 0 bases and J by 8 bases, with 16 bases between. Germline CDR1 SQVTM, CDR2 ANQGSEA. The CDR3 covers 15 residues. The DNA for the CDR3 is TGCAGCGTTGAAGACGGAAAGGGTTTGGAGGAAAAACTGTTTTTT. Translation gives CSVEDGKGLEEKLFF.

The chain recombines TRBV24-1 with TRBJ1-2; D gene unclear. The CDR3 has 14 amino acids. Germline CDR1 KGHDR, CDR2 SFDVKD. V shed 4 bases and J shed 8 bases, with 16 bases lying between them. CDR3 DNA sequence: TGTGCCACCAGTGAAGGGAGCCCAGTGCGGGGCTACACCTTC. Translation gives CATSEGSPVRGYTF.

The CDR3 DNA reads TGCAGCGTTCGGACAGTGGGGAGAGAAGAGACCCAGTACTTC. This encodes CSVRTVGREETQYF. The chain carries TRBV29-1 and TRBJ2-5, with D tentatively TRBD1 (6 bases). This CDR3 comprises 14 residues. Germline-derived CDR1 and CDR2 are SQVTM and ANQGSEA. V was cut by 5 bases and J by 3 bases, with 16 bases left in between. Drawing the rest from reference TRBV29-1 and TRBJ2-5, the complete variable domain is SAVISQKPSRDICQRGTSLTIQCQVDSQVTMMFWYRQQPGQSLTLIATANQGSEATYESGFVIDKFPISRPNLTFSTLTVSNMSPEDSSIYLCSVRTVGREETQYFGPGTRLLVL.

Here the CDR3 DNA reads TGCAGTGCTAGTGTCAGGGAGGGCCTTAGCTCCTACGAGCAGTACTTC. This gives the protein CSASVREGLSSYEQYF. The genes are TRBV20-1 and TRBJ2-7, with 7 bases fitting TRBD2. The CDR3 extends over 16 amino acids. With 3 bases clipped from V and 0 bases from J, the junction kept 11 bases outside the gene matches. Germline values: CDR1 DFQATT, CDR2 SNEGSKA (reference sequence).

The chain employs TRBV4-1 and TRBJ1-2; possible D gene TRBD1, 6 bases. The CDR3 is made up of 13 amino acids. V lost 4 bases to trimming and J lost 8 bases, with 14 bases between them. The germline V gene has CDR1 MGHRA and CDR2 YSYEKL. CDR3 nucleotide sequence: TGCGCCAGCAGCCCCGGGACACATGACGGCTACACCTTC. As protein: CASSPGTHDGYTF.

The chain uses TRBV7-9 and TRBJ2-3; possibly TRBD2 for D (6 bases). CDR3 size: 17 residues. In germline, CDR1 is SEHNR, CDR2 FQNEAQ (reference sequence). Trimming cost V 4 bases and J 4 bases, with 21 bases left between them. The CDR3 protein is CASSSSFWRDHPDTQYF. CDR3 sequence (DNA): TGTGCCAGCAGCTCGTCCTTTTGGAGGGACCACCCAGATACGCAGTATTTT.

The chain is built from TRBV29-1 and TRBJ1-1, with 8 positions matching TRBD1. Germline values: CDR1 SQVTM, CDR2 ANQGSEA. The CDR3 loop spans 13 amino acids. V lost 5 bases, J lost 1 base, and 3 bases stayed unmatched. Here the CDR3 reads CSVRDRTNTEAFF. Written as DNA, the CDR3 is TGCAGCGTTAGGGACAGGACGAACACTGAAGCTTTCTTT.

V gene TRBV27 combines with J gene TRBJ2-5; D possibly uses TRBD1 or TRBD2 (5 bases each). The germline gives CDR1 MNHEY, CDR2 SMNVEV (reference sequence). V was clipped by 1 base and J by 4 bases, with 16 bases between them. The CDR3 totals 16 residues. CDR3: CASSLLVSVGRETQYF. In nucleotides, the CDR3 is TGTGCCAGCAGTTTATTAGTGTCGGTGGGACGAGAGACCCAGTACTTC.

The V gene is TRBV12-3 or TRBV12-4, the J gene TRBJ2-2, with D uncertain. V was cut by 5 bases and J by 6 bases, with 10 bases left in between. This CDR3 region has 13 residues. In DNA form, the CDR3 reads TGTGCCAGCAGTCCCGGTCGACCCGGGGAGCTGTTTTTT. Its protein product is CASSPGRPGELFF.

The chain joins TRBV9 to TRBJ2-7; 7 bases match TRBD2. The CDR3 loop spans 15 amino acids. Per germline, CDR1 SGDLS and CDR2 YYNGEE. With 0 bases clipped from V and 2 bases from J, the junction kept 5 bases outside the gene matches. The CDR3 spells CASSVEGTTAYEQYF. CDR3 coding DNA: TGTGCCAGCAGCGTAGAGGGGACTACAGCCTACGAGCAGTACTTC. The variable domain in full, with the rest retrieved from reference TRBV9 and TRBJ2-7, is DSGVTQTPKHLITATGQRVTLRCSPRSGDLSVYWYQQSLDQGLQFLIQYYNGEERAKGNILERFSAQQFPDLHSELNLSSLELGDSALYFCASSVEGTTAYEQYFGPGTRLTVT.

The V call is TRBV2, the J call TRBJ2-3; 13 nucleotides agree with TRBD2. The CDR3 has 19 residues. Germline V gives CDR1 SNHLY, CDR2 FYNNEI. Losses at the gene ends were 10 bases for V and 0 bases for J; bases not matched to a gene: 16. CDR3 region: CATQTTSGGVVDSTDTQYF. The DNA of the CDR3 is TGTGCCACCCAAACAACTAGCGGGGGGGTCGTGGATAGCACAGATACGCAGTATTTT.

CDR3 residues: CASSYLTGTNQPQHF. The CDR3 bases are TGTGCCAGCAGTTATTTGACAGGGACCAATCAGCCCCAGCATTTT. The rearrangement links TRBV6-2 or TRBV6-3 to TRBJ1-5; TRBD1 agrees at 7 bases. Looked up from germline, CDR1 is MNHEY and CDR2 is SVGEGT. V lost 3 bases, J lost 3 bases, and 5 bases stayed unmatched. This CDR3 is 15 amino acids long.

The chain combines TRBV12-5 with TRBJ2-3; possible D gene TRBD1, 5 bases. The ends were cut back, 0 bases at V and 2 bases at J, with 12 bases in the middle. CDR3 size: 16 residues. Germline V gene sequence: CDR1 LGHNT, CDR2 FRNRAP. CDR3 protein: CASGLVLNRNTDTQYF. The CDR3, as DNA: TGTGCTAGTGGTTTGGTACTAAACAGGAACACAGATACGCAGTATTTT.

The rearrangement links TRBV3-1 to TRBJ1-6, with D possibly matching TRBD1 (5 bases). CDR3 size: 12 residues. V was trimmed by 0 bases and J by 13 bases, leaving 7 bases between them. Germline values: CDR1 LGHDT, CDR2 YNNKEL (reference sequence). CDR3 sequence reads: CASSQDPGPLHF. Here the CDR3 DNA reads TGTGCCAGCAGCCAAGATCCAGGGCCCCTCCACTTT.

Only one count was recorded for this clonotype. V is TRBV12-3 or TRBV12-4 and J is TRBJ2-7; possible D gene TRBD1, 6 bases. V was shortened by 1 base and J by 6 bases, with 13 bases between the two germline ends. This CDR3 spans 14 amino acids. The CDR3 bases are TGTGCCAGCAGTTTAGGGCAGGGGTTCGCCGAGCAGTACTTC. Protein sequence: CASSLGQGFAEQYF.

V and J are TRBV9 and TRBJ2-1; D is undetermined. The CDR3 loop spans 14 amino acids. Trimming removed 0 bases from V and 5 bases from J, with 9 bases in between. Germline V lookup: CDR1 SGDLS, CDR2 YYNGEE. In DNA form, the CDR3 reads TGTGCCAGCAGCGTAGAGGTGACTGACAATGAGCAGTTCTTC. Protein: CASSVEVTDNEQFF.

The rearrangement joins TRBV5-4 to TRBJ2-1; D is unclear. The ends were cut back, 4 bases at V and 5 bases at J, with 4 bases in the middle. There are 11 residues in the CDR3. Germline V gene data show CDR1 as SGHNT and CDR2 as YYREEE (reference sequence). CDR3 bases: TGTGCCAGCAGCCTCGACAATGAGCAGTTCTTC. It encodes CASSLDNEQFF.